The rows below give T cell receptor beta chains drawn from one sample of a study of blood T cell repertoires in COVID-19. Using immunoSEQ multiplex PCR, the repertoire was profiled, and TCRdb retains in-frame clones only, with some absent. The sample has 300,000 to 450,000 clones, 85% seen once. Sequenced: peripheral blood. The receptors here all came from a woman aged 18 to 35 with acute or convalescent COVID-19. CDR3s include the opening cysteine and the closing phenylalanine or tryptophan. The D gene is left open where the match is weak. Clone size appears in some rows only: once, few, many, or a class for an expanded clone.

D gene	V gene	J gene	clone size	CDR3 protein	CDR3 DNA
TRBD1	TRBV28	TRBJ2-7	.	CASSSLRDRAYEQYF	TGTGCCAGCAGTTCTCTCCGGGACAGGGCTTACGAGCAGTACTTC
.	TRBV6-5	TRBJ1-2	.	CASSFNTRGTGYGYTF	TGTGCCAGCAGTTTCAACACCCGTGGAACGGGCTATGGCTACACCTTC
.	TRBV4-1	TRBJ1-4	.	CASSPPGRREKLFF	TGCGCCAGCAGCCCCCCCGGCAGGCGTGAAAAACTGTTTTTT
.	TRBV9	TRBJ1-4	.	CASSAGGAGEKLFF	TGTGCCAGCAGCGCCGGGGGGGCGGGAGAAAAACTGTTTTTT
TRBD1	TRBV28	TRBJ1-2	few	CASSFRDSYGYTF	TGTGCCAGCAGTTTCCGGGACAGCTATGGCTACACCTTC
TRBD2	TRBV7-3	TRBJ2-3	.	CASSLGTSGAWGDTQYF	TGTGCCAGCAGCTTAGGGACTAGCGGGGCATGGGGAGATACGCAGTATTTT
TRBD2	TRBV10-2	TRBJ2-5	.	CASSPLAGLQETQYF	TGCGCCAGCAGCCCACTAGCGGGGCTACAAGAGACCCAGTACTTC
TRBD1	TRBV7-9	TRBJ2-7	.	CASSSHRGATYEQYF	TGTGCCAGCAGCTCTCACAGGGGTGCAACTTACGAGCAGTACTTC
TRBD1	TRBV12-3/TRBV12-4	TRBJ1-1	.	CASSRTGPEAFF	TGTGCCAGCAGCAGGACAGGACCAGAAGCTTTCTTT
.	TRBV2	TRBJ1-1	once	CASRAYTEAFF	TGTGCCAGCAGGGCTTACACTGAAGCTTTCTTT
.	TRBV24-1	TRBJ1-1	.	CATSSYGSTEAFF	TGTGCCACCAGTTCGTATGGCAGCACTGAAGCTTTCTTT
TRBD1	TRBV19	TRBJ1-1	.	CASSTSRRQGGLNTEAFF	TGTGCCAGTAGTACATCCCGTCGACAGGGAGGTTTGAACACTGAAGCTTTCTTT
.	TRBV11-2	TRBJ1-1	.	CASSPSTEAFF	TGTGCCAGCAGTCCTTCCACTGAAGCTTTCTTT
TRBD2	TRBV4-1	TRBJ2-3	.	CASSQEGLASTDTQYF	TGCGCCAGCAGCCAAGAGGGACTAGCATCCACAGATACGCAGTATTTT
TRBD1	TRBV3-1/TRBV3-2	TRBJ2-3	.	CASSPGQGKADTQYF	TGTGCCAGCAGCCCCGGACAGGGGAAGGCAGATACGCAGTATTTT
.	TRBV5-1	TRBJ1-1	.	CASSSLLRRNTEAFF	TGCGCCAGCAGCTCGCTCCTAAGGAGAAACACTGAAGCTTTCTTT
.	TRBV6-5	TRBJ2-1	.	CASSKNLVFEQFF	TGTGCCAGCAGCAAAAATCTAGTCTTTGAGCAGTTCTTC
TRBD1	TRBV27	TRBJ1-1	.	CASTSGTGFTEAFF	TGTGCCAGCACCTCCGGGACAGGTTTCACTGAAGCTTTCTTT
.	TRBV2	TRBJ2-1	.	CASETEYLNEQFF	TGTGCCAGCGAAACGGAGTATCTAAATGAGCAGTTCTTC
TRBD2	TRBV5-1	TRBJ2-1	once	CASSHTYPRGLAGEYNEQFF	TGCGCCAGCAGCCACACATACCCCCGAGGGCTAGCGGGAGAGTACAATGAGCAGTTCTTC
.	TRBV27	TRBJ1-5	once	CASSLQGRDQPQHF	TGTGCCAGCAGTCTTCAGGGTAGGGATCAGCCCCAGCATTTT
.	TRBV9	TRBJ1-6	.	CASGGQRATPLHF	TGTGCCAGCGGTGGGCAGAGGGCCACACCCCTCCACTTT
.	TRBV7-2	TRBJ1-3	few	CASSFLMGYGNTIYF	TGTGCCAGCAGCTTTCTGATGGGCTACGGAAACACCATATATTTT
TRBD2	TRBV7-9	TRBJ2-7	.	CASSNSGGAYEQYF	TGTGCCAGCAGCAATAGCGGGGGGGCCTACGAGCAGTACTTC
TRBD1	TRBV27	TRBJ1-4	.	CASSSTTGPNEKLFF	TGTGCCAGCAGTTCTACGACAGGGCCTAATGAAAAACTGTTTTTT
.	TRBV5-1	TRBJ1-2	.	CASSFREDYGYTF	TGCGCCAGCAGCTTCCGGGAGGACTATGGCTACACCTTC
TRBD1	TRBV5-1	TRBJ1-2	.	CASSWEPGQGAEGYTF	TGCGCCAGCAGCTGGGAACCCGGACAGGGGGCGGAAGGCTACACCTTC
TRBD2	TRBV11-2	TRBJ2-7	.	CASSLDFSGSPFEQYF	TGTGCCAGCAGCTTAGATTTCAGCGGGAGCCCTTTTGAGCAGTACTTC
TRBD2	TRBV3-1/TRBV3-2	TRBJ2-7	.	CASSQPRSSGSIPEQYF	TGTGCCAGCAGCCAACCACGAAGTAGCGGGAGTATCCCCGAGCAGTACTTC
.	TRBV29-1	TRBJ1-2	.	CSVAARQRSYGYTF	TGCAGCGTTGCTGCGAGACAGCGATCCTATGGCTACACCTTC
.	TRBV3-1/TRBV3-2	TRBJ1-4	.	CASSQVAANEKLFF	TGTGCCAGCAGCCAAGTGGCGGCTAATGAAAAACTGTTTTTT
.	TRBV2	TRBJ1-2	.	CASLRGGGYTF	TGTGCCAGCCTCAGGGGTGGTGGCTACACCTTC
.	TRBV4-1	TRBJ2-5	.	CASSQSGVETQYF	TGCGCCAGCAGCCAATCCGGGGTTGAGACCCAGTACTTC
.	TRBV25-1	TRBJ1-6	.	CASRPPEFSNSPLHF	TGTGCCAGCAGACCACCGGAGTTTAGTAATTCACCCCTCCACTTT
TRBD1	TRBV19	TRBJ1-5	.	CASQTGAGSNQPQHF	TGTGCCAGTCAGACAGGGGCGGGCAGCAATCAGCCCCAGCATTTT
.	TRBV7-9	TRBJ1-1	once	CASSLVENTEAFF	TGTGCCAGCAGCCTCGTAGAAAACACTGAAGCTTTCTTT